This TCR beta chain was captured in a study of early T cells in non-severe SARS-CoV-2 infection. About the research overall: Chains stayed unpaired after sequencing of bulk RNA from unsorted whole blood.

TCRdb re-called the 5' RACE reads with MiXCR, one entry per CDR3 protein. The sample lists tens of thousands of distinct CDR3 sequences; roughly 5.7% were seen once. Germline CDR1 SGHTA, CDR2 FQGNSA. This CDR3 region has 15 residues. V was shortened by 2 bases and J by 0 bases, with 11 bases between the two germline ends. The sample comprised whole blood. The chain employs TRBV7-2 and TRBJ2-7; D may be TRBD1 (6 bases). This sequence was found in an adult who was a healthcare worker with PCR-confirmed SARS-CoV-2 infection or an uninfected control (not recorded which). CDR3 DNA sequence: TGTGCCAGCAGCTTACGGGACAAAGCCTCCTACGAGCAGTACTTC. This codes for CASSLRDKASYEQYF.